The 32 T cell receptor beta chains given below trace back to one sample, sequenced in a study of beta chain features in type 1 diabetes. General study points: Type 1 diabetes patients had TCRB CDR3s that were shorter (moderately but significantly so) in all four CD4+ subsets.

Their antigen targets remain unknown. Since all of the isolated RNA was reverse transcribed, expressed TCRB transcripts were what got sequenced. Sequencing used immunoSEQ multiplex PCR; TCRdb keeps in-frame clones, though not all of them. Among a few hundred thousand clones listed, around 9.6% were seen once. Sequenced: central memory CD4+ T cells from blood. All receptors derive from a man aged 25 to 45 with type 1 diabetes.

The chain employs TRBV30 and TRBJ1-5, with 7 bases lining up with TRBD1. Germline CDR1 is GTSNPN and CDR2 is SVGIG (reference sequence). V lost 5 bases and J lost 5; bases outside the gene matches: 6. The CDR3 has 13 amino acids. CDR3 sequence (DNA): TGTGCCTGGTCTAGTACAGGGGATCAGCCCCAGCATTTT. Its protein is CAWSSTGDQPQHF.

This clone occurred a few times. The rearrangement uses TRBV18 and TRBJ1-3; 8 bases map to TRBD1. The trim removed 5 bases at V and 0 bases at J, leaving 18 bases unmatched. This CDR3 contains 20 residues. Germline lookup yields CDR1 KGHSH and CDR2 LQKENI. CDR3 coding DNA: TGTGCCAGCTCAGTACTTTCAGGGGGCCGCAGCTCCAGCTCTGGAAACACCATATATTTT. Protein product: CASSVLSGGRSSSSGNTIYF.

This clone was counted many times. The chain joins TRBV7-9 to TRBJ2-7; 7 positions match TRBD2. CDR1 and CDR2 from the germline V gene are SEHNR and FQNEAQ (reference sequence). V gave up 5 bases and J gave up 0 bases; unmatched junction bases: 7. This CDR3 region has 15 residues. The CDR3 reads CASSLSAGPSYEQYF. CDR3 nucleotides: TGTGCCAGCAGCCTTTCAGCGGGACCCTCCTACGAGCAGTACTTC.

In its sample, this clone was seen a few times. The chain couples TRBV5-1 to TRBJ2-3; TRBD2 matches 7 bases. Trimming took 0 bases from V and 5 from J; bases not matched to a gene: 9. CDR3 size: 16 residues. CDR1 and CDR2 from the germline V gene are SGHRS and YFSETQ. CDR3 residues: CASSLVGEGLGDTQYF. DNA for the CDR3: TGCGCCAGCAGCTTGGTGGGGGAGGGCCTAGGAGATACGCAGTATTTT.

This clone was recorded a few times. In DNA, the CDR3 is TGTGCCAGCAGTTCCCTACAGGGTGGGCAGCCCCAGCATTTT. The encoded protein is CASSSLQGGQPQHF. This sequence joins TRBV27 and TRBJ1-5; TRBD1 is a possible D gene (6 bases). CDR1 and CDR2 (germline): MNHEY, SMNVEV (reference sequence). V was cut by 4 bases and J by 7 bases, with 14 bases left in between. This CDR3 spans 14 amino acids.

The chain combines TRBV18 with TRBJ2-3, with D uncertain. This CDR3 region has 12 residues. CDR1 and CDR2 from the germline V gene are KGHSH and LQKENI. V was shortened by 4 bases and J by 9 bases, with 11 bases between the two germline ends. The CDR3 reads CASSQEQDTQYF. The CDR3, as DNA: TGTGCCAGCTCACAGGAACAAGACACGCAGTATTTT.

This clone was detected only a few times. This chain links TRBV2 with TRBJ2-1; D is unresolved. Germline CDR1 and CDR2: SNHLY and FYNNEI. V was clipped by 5 bases and J by 7 bases, with 6 bases between them. There are 11 residues in the CDR3. The CDR3 protein is CASSPLNEQFF. The CDR3 DNA sequence: TGTGCCAGCAGTCCTTTGAATGAGCAGTTCTTC.

This clone was seen only a few times. The V and J genes are TRBV7-9 and TRBJ2-7; 7 positions match TRBD1. V lost 5 bases to trimming and J lost 3 bases; unmatched junction nucleotides: 13. CDR1 and CDR2 (germline): SEHNR, FQNEAQ (reference sequence). The length of the CDR3 is 16 residues. The CDR3 DNA reads as TGTGCCAGCAGCCCCCCCCGGTGGACAGGAGGCTACGAGCAGTACTTC. As protein: CASSPPRWTGGYEQYF.

The rearrangement joins TRBV11-2 to TRBJ2-5; 9 nucleotides match TRBD2. The CDR3 spans 16 residues. Per the germline V gene, CDR1 is SGHAT and CDR2 is FQNNGV. Unmatched junction bases numbered 10, after V lost 1 base and J lost 7 bases. CDR3 sequence: CASSLGAGGPGGTQYF. The CDR3 DNA follows: TGTGCCAGCAGCTTAGGAGCGGGAGGACCCGGGGGGACCCAGTACTTC.

This clone turned up a few times. This chain uses TRBV6-5 with TRBJ1-5; D unresolved. V was trimmed by 2 bases and J by 6 bases, leaving 8 bases between them. Germline V lookup: CDR1 MNHEY, CDR2 SVGAGI. The CDR3 is made up of 13 amino acids. For the CDR3, the DNA is TGTGCCAGCAGTTACAGGCAGACTCAGCCCCAGCATTTT. It specifies CASSYRQTQPQHF.

Many counts were recorded for this clone. The rearrangement links TRBV28 to TRBJ1-1, with 7 bases fitting TRBD1. This CDR3 region has 14 residues. Per germline, CDR1 MDHEN and CDR2 SYDVKM. V was pared by 5 bases and J by 1 base, with 4 bases of the junction left unmatched. CDR3 sequence (DNA): TGTGCCAGCAGTCGCCGGGACAGGAACACTGAAGCTTTCTTT. This encodes CASSRRDRNTEAFF.

In its sample, this clone was seen a few times. The chain couples TRBV10-3 to TRBJ1-3; D gene ambiguous. Trimming removed 10 bases at V and 4 bases at J, with 11 bases between. Germline V gene sequence: CDR1 ENHRY, CDR2 SYGVKD. The length of the CDR3 is 12 residues. CDR3 DNA sequence: TGTGCCAGCACCATGGAAGGAAACACCATATATTTT. Amino acid sequence: CASTMEGNTIYF.

Here the CDR3 reads CASSYGFIGNQPQHF. The CDR3 nucleotides read TGTGCCAGCAGTTACGGTTTCATCGGCAATCAGCCCCAGCATTTT. The chain recombines TRBV6-5 with TRBJ1-5; D ambiguous. Germline values: CDR1 MNHEY, CDR2 SVGAGI. This CDR3 has 15 amino acids. Trimming stripped 2 bases from V and 2 bases from J, with 10 bases between.

This sequence joins TRBV5-1 and TRBJ2-7; D assignment may be TRBD1 or TRBD2 (5 bases each). Germline CDR1 reads SGHRS; CDR2 reads YFSETQ. Trimming shortened V by 0 bases and J by 2 bases, and 18 bases separated the two germline ends. This CDR3 region has 17 residues. The CDR3 reads CASSLGLDSHSAYEQYF. The CDR3 DNA reads as TGCGCCAGCAGCTTGGGCCTCGACAGCCATAGCGCCTACGAGCAGTACTTC.

This clone was counted ten times or more. The chain is built from TRBV18 and TRBJ1-5; D possibly corresponds to TRBD1 (6 bases). The V gene lost 3 bases and the J gene lost 6 bases, with 12 bases spanning the gap. Germline V gene data show CDR1 as KGHSH and CDR2 as LQKENI. The CDR3 contains 14 residues. CDR3 nucleotide sequence: TGTGCCAGCTCACCTTTACAGGGAAGTCAGCCCCAGCATTTT. Amino acid sequence: CASSPLQGSQPQHF.

This clone was seen a few times. The rearrangement links TRBV9 to TRBJ2-5; 8 bases fit TRBD1. The V gene end was trimmed by 5 bases and the J gene end by 5 bases; junction bases not matched to a gene: 14. In germline, CDR1 is SGDLS, CDR2 YYNGEE. This CDR3 has 16 amino acids. In DNA form, the CDR3 reads TGTGCCAGCAGTAAAGTCTCCGGGACAGGTGTGGAGACCCAGTACTTC. Its protein product is CASSKVSGTGVETQYF.

The chain carries TRBV6-6 and TRBJ2-7; 7 bases line up with TRBD1. After removal of 4 bases from V and 2 bases from J, the junction contained 2 bases not matched to a gene. The germline V gene encodes CDR1 MNHNY and CDR2 SVGAGI (reference sequence). This CDR3 region has 13 residues. The CDR3 nucleotides read TGTGCCAGCAGTTGGGACAGAACCTACGAGCAGTACTTC. This codes for CASSWDRTYEQYF.

This rearrangement joins TRBV29-1 to TRBJ2-7; D is unclear. There are 13 residues in the CDR3. V shed 2 bases and J shed 6 bases, with 14 bases lying between them. CDR1 and CDR2 (germline): SQVTM, ANQGSEA. The CDR3 loop is CSVERTVGGEQYF. DNA of the CDR3: TGCAGCGTTGAACGCACAGTCGGTGGCGAGCAGTACTTC.

The sample holds a few counts of this clone. This chain connects TRBV29-1 to TRBJ2-3; D is possibly TRBD1 (6 bases). CDR3 size: 15 residues. Germline CDR1 is SQVTM and CDR2 is ANQGSEA. The V gene lost 4 bases and the J gene lost 2 bases, with 16 bases spanning the gap. CDR3 residues: CSVGDSAGDTDTQYF. In DNA, the CDR3 is TGCAGCGTTGGTGATTCGGCAGGGGACACAGATACGCAGTATTTT.

This chain joins TRBV11-2 and TRBJ1-1; D perhaps matches TRBD1 (5 bases). The V end was cut by 5 bases, the J end by 1 base, with 11 bases between. In germline, CDR1 is SGHAT, CDR2 FQNNGV. The CDR3 loop spans 14 amino acids. The CDR3, as DNA: TGTGCCAGCAGCCCCTGGGGCCGGAACACTGAAGCTTTCTTT. Translating it yields CASSPWGRNTEAFF.

This clone was found a few times. The genes are TRBV30 and TRBJ2-1, with TRBD2 identical over 13 bases. The germline V gene encodes CDR1 GTSNPN and CDR2 SVGIG (reference sequence). V lost 5 bases and J lost 9; bases outside the gene matches: 7. The CDR3 totals 14 residues. In DNA form, the CDR3 reads TGTGCCTGGCGGACTAGCGGGAGTCGAGGTGAGCAGTTCTTC. It codes for CAWRTSGSRGEQFF.

This clone was recorded many times. This chain links TRBV10-3 with TRBJ1-2; the match to TRBD1 covers 9 bases. The CDR3 is made up of 14 amino acids. Germline assignment: CDR1 ENHRY and CDR2 SYGVKD. V dropped 7 bases and J dropped 6; count of bases not matched to a gene: 9. CDR3 DNA: TGTGCCATCAATGACCTCCGGGACAGGGATGGCTACACCTTC. Its protein is CAINDLRDRDGYTF.

This clone showed up just a few times. This chain joins TRBV5-1 and TRBJ2-1; 10 bases agree with TRBD2. V dropped 4 bases and J dropped 3; count of bases not matched to a gene: 7. From germline, CDR1 is SGHRS and CDR2 YFSETQ. The CDR3 has 16 residues. Written as DNA, the CDR3 is TGCGCCAGCAGCCCACCCGGGACTAGCGACTACAATGAGCAGTTCTTC. The encoded protein is CASSPPGTSDYNEQFF.

CDR3 sequence: CASSPSLSGYNEQFF. The CDR3 bases are TGTGCCAGCTCCCCTAGCCTCTCGGGCTACAATGAGCAGTTCTTC. The chain combines TRBV18 with TRBJ2-1; D is possibly TRBD2 (5 bases). The CDR3 runs to 15 residues. V dropped 6 bases and J dropped 3 bases, with 15 bases sitting between them. Germline V gene lookup returns CDR1 KGHSH and CDR2 LQKENI.

V and J are TRBV7-2 and TRBJ2-7; D possibly uses TRBD1 or TRBD2 (6 bases each). This CDR3 spans 15 amino acids. Deletions cut 5 bases from V and 0 bases from J, with 14 bases between. CDR1 SGHTA and CDR2 FQGNSA come from the germline V gene. In DNA, the CDR3 is TGTGCCAGCAGCCTCCAAGGGGGGCTCTCCTACGAGCAGTACTTC. Amino acids: CASSLQGGLSYEQYF.

This clone was recorded at least ten times. The rearrangement uses TRBV28 and TRBJ1-1; TRBD1 matches 8 bases. Trimming cost V 5 bases and J 5 bases; bases outside gene matches: 13. CDR3 length: 16 amino acids. The germline CDR1 and CDR2 sequences are MDHEN and SYDVKM. CDR3 DNA: TGTGCCAGCAGTCGCGCCGCAGGGGGCTTAGTTACTGAAGCTTTCTTT. Protein product: CASSRAAGGLVTEAFF.

V usage is TRBV5-1 and J usage is TRBJ1-5; 7 bases match TRBD1. This CDR3 comprises 15 residues. With 4 bases clipped from V and 3 bases from J, the junction kept 7 bases outside the gene matches. Germline V gene data show CDR1 as SGHRS and CDR2 as YFSETQ. In DNA form, the CDR3 reads TGCGCCAGCAGCAGTGGGACAGATTTCAATCAGCCCCAGCATTTT. Its translation: CASSSGTDFNQPQHF.

This chain uses TRBV18 with TRBJ2-7, with 10 bases fitting TRBD1. The CDR3 runs to 17 residues. CDR1 and CDR2 from the germline V gene are KGHSH and LQKENI. V dropped 1 base and J dropped 2; count of bases not matched to a gene: 8. CDR3 DNA: TGTGCCAGCTCACCACTAGAGCCGGGGACAGGGGCCTACGAGCAGTACTTC. This encodes CASSPLEPGTGAYEQYF.

V gene TRBV6-1 combines with J gene TRBJ2-7, with 9 nucleotides matching TRBD1. Per the germline V gene, CDR1 is MNHNS and CDR2 is SASEGT. The trim removed 4 bases at V and 4 bases at J, leaving 5 bases unmatched. The CDR3 is 14 amino acids. CDR3 nucleotide sequence: TGTGCCAGCAGTGCACAGGGGGCAAATTACGAGCAGTACTTC. Amino acid sequence: CASSAQGANYEQYF.

This clone was detected only a few times. This chain uses TRBV30 with TRBJ2-1; 10 bases are shared with TRBD2. Unmatched junction bases numbered 21, after V lost 4 bases and J lost 15 bases. The CDR3 covers 16 residues. Germline CDR1 reads GTSNPN; CDR2 reads SVGIG (reference sequence). The CDR3 nucleotides read TGTGCCTGGACCCCGGGACTCCAGCGGGAGGGCCAAGGTTTGTTCTTC. It specifies CAWTPGLQREGQGLFF.

V and J are TRBV29-1 and TRBJ1-4; 8 nucleotides agree with TRBD1. With V trimmed by 3 bases and J by 5 bases, 2 bases remained unmatched. The V gene's germline CDR1 is SQVTM and CDR2 ANQGSEA. CDR3 length equals 13 residues. This chain's CDR3 is CSVEDRENEKLFF. The CDR3 DNA is TGCAGCGTTGAGGACAGGGAAAATGAAAAACTGTTTTTT.

This clone was found a few times. The chain has TRBV7-8 and TRBJ2-3, with 12 bases aligning to TRBD2. Germline V lookup: CDR1 SGHVS, CDR2 FQNEAQ. V dropped 2 bases and J dropped 0; count of bases not matched to a gene: 12. The CDR3 runs to 20 residues. In nucleotides, the CDR3 is TGTGCCAGCAGCTTAATTCCTAGCGGGAGGGTAATTGTCAGCACAGATACGCAGTATTTT. Its protein is CASSLIPSGRVIVSTDTQYF.